These 9 T cell receptor beta chains originate from one sample sequenced in a study of blood T cell repertoires in COVID-19 (dated by TCRdb to 2018 to 2020). Library generation was performed with the immunoSEQ multiplex PCR assay. Drawn from immuneACCESS, this table holds only the in-frame rearrangements with V and J called that TCRdb kept. Clones are partly lost; checked studies trace under half to an unresolved V gene and leave the rest unexplained. This sample gives under 200,000 clones in total; approximately 87% of them show up just once. The ten largest clones capture under 13% of the sample. Sequencing input: peripheral blood. These receptors all come from a woman in her 70s with COVID-19, enrolled during active disease.

This rearrangement joins TRBV14 to TRBJ2-7, with 9 bases that match TRBD1. In germline, CDR1 is SGHDN, CDR2 FVKESK. This CDR3 is built from 16 residues. With V trimmed by 4 bases and J by 3 bases, 10 bases remained unmatched. The CDR3 bases are TGTGCCAGCAGCCCCCAGGGACAGGGAAGGTTCTACGAGCAGTACTTC. Residues: CASSPQGQGRFYEQYF. The full variable domain, completed using reference TRBV14 and TRBJ2-7, is EAGVTQFPSHSVIEKGQTVTLRCDPISGHDNLYWYRRVMGKEIKFLLHFVKESKQDESGMPNNRFLAERTGGTYSTLKVQPAELEDSGVYFCASSPQGQGRFYEQYFGPGTRLTVT.

The chain links TRBV7-8 to TRBJ1-2, with D uncertain. The CDR3 consists of 13 residues. V was pared by 4 bases and J by 5 bases, with 11 bases between. Germline V gene sequence: CDR1 SGHVS, CDR2 FQNEAQ. The DNA of the CDR3 is TGTGCCAGCAGCTCTCTCGGTCGGTATGGCTACACCTTC. Translated: CASSSLGRYGYTF. Combining the CDR3 with reference TRBV7-8 and TRBJ1-2 gives the whole variable domain GAGVSQSPRYKVAKRGQDVALRCDPISGHVSLFWYQQALGQGPEFLTYFQNEAQLDKSGLPSDRFFAERPEGSVSTLKIQRTQQEDSAVYLCASSSLGRYGYTFGSGTRLTVV.

This sequence joins TRBV11-2 and TRBJ2-5, with 10 positions matching TRBD1. Trimming took 5 bases from V and 4 from J; bases not matched to a gene: 13. The CDR3 has 17 residues. The germline gives CDR1 SGHAT, CDR2 FQNNGV. CDR3 sequence: CASSPNKPGQGSETQYF. The CDR3 nucleotides read TGTGCCAGCAGCCCGAACAAACCGGGACAGGGGTCAGAGACCCAGTACTTC. The complete variable domain, with remaining parts taken from reference TRBV11-2 and TRBJ2-5, reads EAGVAQSPRYKIIEKRQSVAFWCNPISGHATLYWYQQILGQGPKLLIQFQNNGVVDDSQLPKDRFSAERLKGVDSTLKIQPAKLEDSAVYLCASSPNKPGQGSETQYFGPGTRLLVL.

The V and J genes are TRBV7-2 and TRBJ2-5; 11 bases line up with TRBD2. Germline V lookup: CDR1 SGHTA, CDR2 FQGNSA. CDR3 length: 15 residues. The V and J ends lost 5 bases and 5 bases, in that order; junction bases with no gene match: 7. The CDR3 here is CASSPSGGWQETQYF. DNA of the CDR3: TGTGCCAGCAGCCCTAGCGGGGGGTGGCAGGAGACCCAGTACTTC.

Only one count was recorded for this clone. The genes are TRBV3-1 (or the pseudogene TRBV3-2) and TRBJ2-2; no definite D call. The germline CDR1 and CDR2 sequences are LGHDT and YNNKEL (reference sequence). V was cut by 1 base and J by 4 bases, with 4 bases left in between. The CDR3 is 13 residues long. In nucleotides, the CDR3 is TGTGCCAGCAGCCAAGTCGTCACCGGGGAGCTGTTTTTT. Amino acids: CASSQVVTGELFF.

The chain links TRBV6-2 or TRBV6-3 to TRBJ2-7; a possible D gene is TRBD1 (5 bases). Germline values: CDR1 MNHEY, CDR2 SVGEGT. V was shortened by 0 bases and J by 2 bases, with 8 bases between the two germline ends. The CDR3 spans 14 residues. CDR3 DNA sequence: TGTGCCAGCAGTTACTCGGCACAGGCCTACGAGCAGTACTTC. Protein product: CASSYSAQAYEQYF.

The chain combines TRBV11-3 with TRBJ1-1; unclear D gene. Trimming took 6 bases from V and 3 from J, leaving 11 bases between them. Germline-derived CDR1 and CDR2 are SGHNT and YENEEA. This CDR3 spans 13 amino acids. CDR3 amino acids: CASSFYYDTEAFF. In DNA, the CDR3 is TGTGCCAGCAGTTTCTATTACGACACTGAAGCTTTCTTT.

This clone was seen a few times. The chain recombines TRBV5-1 with TRBJ2-1; the match to TRBD1 covers 9 bases. This CDR3 comprises 14 residues. Trimming removed 2 bases from V and 4 bases from J; junction bases left unmatched: 1. Germline V gene lookup returns CDR1 SGHRS and CDR2 YFSETQ. The CDR3 loop is CASSFGQGYNEQFF. The CDR3 DNA reads TGCGCCAGCAGCTTTGGACAGGGGTACAATGAGCAGTTCTTC.

The V and J genes are TRBV6-1 and TRBJ1-1; D gene ambiguous. Deletions cut 3 bases from V and 3 bases from J, with 8 bases between. Germline V CDR1 and CDR2: MNHNS, SASEGT. This CDR3 contains 13 residues. The CDR3: CASSERVYTEAFF. The CDR3 DNA reads TGTGCCAGCAGTGAGAGGGTTTACACTGAAGCTTTCTTT.